Listed below are T cell receptor beta chains from one sample, sequenced in a study of T cell responses to AZD1222 COVID-19 vaccine. This table comes from immunoSEQ multiplex PCR, and its TCRdb copy is limited to in-frame clones, with some not included. This sample carries approximately 150,000 clones, 90% of them seen once, and the ten largest clones take about 2.6%. Sequenced material: peripheral blood, taken on day 0 of AZD1222 vaccination. All receptors derive from an adult in good health. Both conserved end residues are part of each CDR3. The D gene is left open where the match is weak. The size of a clone is reported for some rows only, either as once, few or many, or as a class for expanded clones.

d_call: .; j_call: TRBJ1-5; clone_size: .; v_call: TRBV5-8; cdr3_aa: CASSSAGRGSVPQHF; cdr3_nt: TGTGCCAGCAGCTCGGCCGGACGGGGATCAGTGCCCCAGCATTTT
d_call: TRBD1; j_call: TRBJ2-2; clone_size: .; v_call: TRBV5-1; cdr3_aa: CASSWGTGPNTGELFF; cdr3_nt: TGCGCCAGCAGCTGGGGGACAGGCCCGAACACCGGGGAGCTGTTTTTT
d_call: .; j_call: TRBJ1-4; clone_size: once; v_call: TRBV7-2; cdr3_aa: CASSLEKGGQLFF; cdr3_nt: TGTGCCAGCAGCTTAGAAAAGGGCGGGCAGCTGTTTTTT
d_call: .; j_call: TRBJ2-5; clone_size: .; v_call: TRBV7-3; cdr3_aa: CASSLTLDETQYF; cdr3_nt: TGTGCCAGCAGCTTAACGTTGGATGAGACCCAGTACTTC
d_call: .; j_call: TRBJ1-1; clone_size: .; v_call: TRBV7-2; cdr3_aa: CASSSVTPGSVNTEAFF; cdr3_nt: TGTGCCAGCAGCTCGGTCACCCCAGGGTCCGTGAACACTGAAGCTTTCTTT
d_call: .; j_call: TRBJ2-1; clone_size: .; v_call: TRBV9; cdr3_aa: CASSVVQYNEQFF; cdr3_nt: TGTGCCAGCAGCGTAGTCCAGTACAATGAGCAGTTCTTC
d_call: .; j_call: TRBJ2-5; clone_size: .; v_call: TRBV19; cdr3_aa: CASSKKEGMGTQYF; cdr3_nt: TGTGCCAGTAGTAAGAAAGAGGGGATGGGGACCCAGTACTTC
d_call: .; j_call: TRBJ2-1; clone_size: .; v_call: TRBV20-1; cdr3_aa: CSARVGTEQFF; cdr3_nt: TGCAGTGCTAGGGTCGGGACAGAGCAGTTCTTC
d_call: .; j_call: TRBJ1-5; clone_size: few; v_call: TRBV18; cdr3_aa: CASSPGDQPQHF; cdr3_nt: TGTGCCAGCTCACCAGGGGATCAGCCCCAGCATTTT
d_call: .; j_call: TRBJ2-3; clone_size: .; v_call: TRBV9; cdr3_aa: CASSVGVASTDTQYF; cdr3_nt: TGTGCCAGCAGCGTAGGGGTAGCTAGCACAGATACGCAGTATTTT